The 26 T cell receptor beta chains below all came from one sample that was sequenced in a study of T cell responses to AZD1222 COVID-19 vaccine. Profiling relied on immunoSEQ multiplex PCR, and the TCRdb table lists in-frame clones only, not all of them. The table lists 72,000 or so clones, 87% of them singletons. This sample comprised peripheral blood, obtained on day 0 of AZD1222 vaccination. The receptors were sampled from an adult in good health.

CDR3 nucleotides: TGTGCCAGTAGATTAACCGGGACAGATAGATATAGCAATCAGCCCCAGCATTTT. This sequence encodes CASRLTGTDRYSNQPQHF. The V and J genes are TRBV19 and TRBJ1-5; the match to TRBD1 covers 7 bases. CDR1 LNHDA and CDR2 SQIVND come from the germline V gene (reference sequence). V lost 6 bases and J lost 0; bases outside the gene matches: 14. The CDR3 totals 18 residues.

This clone was counted between two and nine times. The chain employs TRBV7-8 and TRBJ2-5, with 9 bases that match TRBD2. Germline CDR1 and CDR2: SGHVS and FQNEAQ. V shed 0 bases and J 1 base; nucleotides not matched to a gene: 3. The CDR3 runs 16 residues. The CDR3 DNA reads as TGTGCCAGCAGCTTAGCAGCGGGAGGACTCCAAGAGACCCAGTACTTC. Amino acid sequence: CASSLAAGGLQETQYF.

The genes are TRBV27 and TRBJ2-1; D uncertain. CDR1 is MNHEY and CDR2 is SMNVEV in the germline V gene (reference sequence). This CDR3 region has 14 residues. V shed 2 bases and J shed 1 base, with 6 bases lying between them. Here the CDR3 reads CASSLDLSYNEQFF. CDR3 sequence (DNA): TGTGCCAGCAGTTTAGACCTATCCTACAATGAGCAGTTCTTC.

This clone has just one count. V and J are TRBV11-3 and TRBJ1-5; D ambiguous. The CDR3 is 14 amino acids. The V gene lost 1 base and the J gene lost 7 bases, with 11 bases spanning the gap. Germline CDR1 SGHNT, CDR2 YENEEA. CDR3 sequence (DNA): TGTGCCAGCAGCTTAGGGGGATGTTACCAGCCCCAGCATTTT. Translated: CASSLGGCYQPQHF.

This clone appeared a single time. The chain recombines TRBV4-1 with TRBJ2-1, with D perhaps matching TRBD1 or TRBD2 (6 bases each). Germline V gene sequence: CDR1 MGHRA, CDR2 YSYEKL. The V end was cut by 3 bases, the J end by 10 bases, with 19 bases between. CDR3 length: 15 residues. Here the CDR3 DNA reads TGCGCCAGCAGCCAGGGAATTTTAGGAGGGGGGGAGCAGTTCTTC. Amino acid sequence: CASSQGILGGGEQFF.

The chain combines TRBV5-8 with TRBJ2-3; D is possibly TRBD2 (6 bases). Germline V lookup: CDR1 SGHTS, CDR2 YDEGEE. This CDR3 is 16 amino acids long. The V and J ends lost 2 bases and 2 bases respectively, with 15 bases between them. The CDR3 reads CASSFAASASTDTQYF. The CDR3 DNA follows: TGTGCCAGCAGCTTCGCTGCTAGCGCCTCCACAGATACGCAGTATTTT. Using reference TRBV5-8 and TRBJ2-3 for the parts outside the CDR3, the full variable domain is EAGVTQSPTHLIKTRGQQATLRCSPISGHTSVYWYQQALGLGLQFLLWYDEGEERNRGNFPPRFSGRQFPNYSSELNVNALELEDSALYLCASSFAASASTDTQYFGPGTRLTVL.

The gene calls are TRBV19 and TRBJ1-6; D may be TRBD1 (5 bases). CDR1 and CDR2 (germline): LNHDA, SQIVND (reference sequence). The CDR3 is made up of 14 amino acids. Trimming cost V 3 bases and J 7 bases, with 10 bases left between them. Written as DNA, the CDR3 is TGTGCCAGTAGTATGGGGCGGAACAATTCACCCCTCCACTTT. Protein sequence: CASSMGRNNSPLHF.

The V call is TRBV30, the J call TRBJ1-4; 11 bases match TRBD1. V gave up 2 bases and J gave up 7 bases; unmatched junction bases: 6. This CDR3 is built from 15 residues. Germline CDR1 reads GTSNPN; CDR2 reads SVGIG (reference sequence). DNA for the CDR3: TGTGCCTGGAGTCCACCCGGGACAGGGGGTGAAAAACTGTTTTTT. Translation gives CAWSPPGTGGEKLFF.

This chain joins TRBV28 and TRBJ1-5; 8 positions agree with TRBD1. The CDR3 has 14 residues. V shed 5 bases and J 7 bases; nucleotides not matched to a gene: 7. Germline CDR1 MDHEN, CDR2 SYDVKM. The CDR3 loop is CASSTGQGRQPQHF. CDR3 DNA: TGTGCCAGCAGTACCGGACAGGGTAGGCAGCCCCAGCATTTT.

This rearrangement joins TRBV4-1 to TRBJ1-2, with a weak D call TRBD1 (5 bases). CDR3 length: 17 residues. Germline V lookup: CDR1 MGHRA, CDR2 YSYEKL. Trimming removed 1 base at V and 1 base at J, with 16 bases between. CDR3 in DNA: TGCGCCAGCAGCCAAGTAACCTTTTTTGACAGTAACTATGGCTACACCTTC. Translation gives CASSQVTFFDSNYGYTF.

The genes are TRBV10-3 and TRBJ1-5; TRBD1 matches at 7 bases. CDR1 and CDR2 from the germline V gene are ENHRY and SYGVKD. The CDR3 contains 15 residues. Unmatched junction bases numbered 9, after V lost 4 bases and J lost 6 bases. CDR3 nucleotide sequence: TGTGCCATCAGTGGGGTACAGGGGTCGGCTCAGCCCCAGCATTTT. This translates into CAISGVQGSAQPQHF.

V is TRBV3-1 (or the pseudogene TRBV3-2) and J is TRBJ2-7; 10 nucleotides line up with TRBD1. Germline loops: CDR1 LGHDT, CDR2 YNNKEL (reference sequence). CDR3 size: 15 residues. After removal of 0 bases from V and 6 bases from J, the junction contained 5 bases not matched to a gene. CDR3 bases: TGTGCCAGCAGCCAAGATCAGACAGGGGGCGGCGAGCAGTACTTC. Amino acids: CASSQDQTGGGEQYF.

The chain joins TRBV5-8 to TRBJ1-2; no clear D. V dropped 7 bases and J dropped 5 bases, with 24 bases sitting between them. Germline lookup yields CDR1 SGHTS and CDR2 YDEGEE. This CDR3 spans 16 amino acids. CDR3 protein: CASFLGDSPVGYGYTF. CDR3 DNA sequence: TGTGCCAGCTTTCTCGGTGACTCCCCCGTGGGGTATGGCTACACCTTC.

The rearrangement joins TRBV7-6 to TRBJ1-4; no firm D call. The CDR3 covers 14 residues. Germline CDR1 reads SGHVS; CDR2 reads FNYEAQ. Trimming took 3 bases from V and 8 from J, leaving 13 bases between them. CDR3 residues: CASSLGNVAEKLFF. In nucleotides, the CDR3 is TGTGCCAGCAGCTTGGGGAACGTGGCGGAAAAACTGTTTTTT.

The chain uses TRBV5-4 and TRBJ2-1; D might be TRBD2 (5 bases). Trimming left V 4 bases short and J 4 bases short, with 12 bases between. From germline, CDR1 is SGHNT and CDR2 YYREEE (reference sequence). CDR3 length: 14 amino acids. For the CDR3, the DNA is TGTGCCAGCAGCCCCCGGGGTAGATACAATGAGCAGTTCTTC. Translating it yields CASSPRGRYNEQFF.

The rearrangement links TRBV27 to TRBJ2-7, with TRBD1 as a possible D gene (6 bases). Trimming removed 0 bases at V and 0 bases at J, with 12 bases between. The CDR3 length is 16 residues. Germline values: CDR1 MNHEY, CDR2 SMNVEV (reference sequence). The CDR3 nucleotides read TGTGCCAGCAGTTTATCGATCGGGGACAACTCCTACGAGCAGTACTTC. Encoded protein: CASSLSIGDNSYEQYF.

J is TRBJ2-1 and V is TRBV6-5; tentative D call: TRBD2 (6 bases). Trimming took off 6 bases at V and 2 bases at J, with 8 bases between the two ends. This CDR3 comprises 13 residues. Germline loops: CDR1 MNHEY, CDR2 SVGAGI. Written as DNA, the CDR3 is TGTGCCAGCAGGGAGGGCCCCTACAATGAGCAGTTCTTC. Amino acid sequence: CASREGPYNEQFF.

This clone showed up just once. The chain combines TRBV7-9 with TRBJ2-7; tentative D call: TRBD2 (5 bases). V gave up 1 base and J gave up 4 bases, with 11 bases separating them. Germline V gene lookup returns CDR1 SEHNR and CDR2 FQNEAQ (reference sequence). CDR3 length: 14 amino acids. The CDR3 sequence is CASSLVGSVYEQYF. The DNA of the CDR3 is TGTGCCAGCAGCTTAGTAGGGAGTGTTTACGAGCAGTACTTC.

The CDR3 DNA reads as TGTGCCAGCTCACCAATCGACAGGGGTGACTATGGCTACACCTTC. It codes for CASSPIDRGDYGYTF. The rearrangement links TRBV18 to TRBJ1-2, with TRBD1 matching 8 bases. Germline V gene lookup returns CDR1 KGHSH and CDR2 LQKENI. This CDR3 spans 15 amino acids. The J segment lost 3 bases and the V segment lost 2 bases, leaving 5 bases of the junction unmatched.

The J gene is TRBJ2-2, the V gene TRBV5-1; D remains ambiguous. Trimming removed 5 bases from V and 1 base from J, with 9 bases in between. The germline CDR1 and CDR2 sequences are SGHRS and YFSETQ. The CDR3 is 14 residues long. CDR3 protein: CASSFGLNTGELFF. CDR3 in DNA: TGCGCCAGCAGTTTTGGGCTGAACACCGGGGAGCTGTTTTTT. Drawing the rest from reference TRBV5-1 and TRBJ2-2, the complete variable domain is KAGVTQTPRYLIKTRGQQVTLSCSPISGHRSVSWYQQTPGQGLQFLFEYFSETQRNKGNFPGRFSGRQFSNSRSEMNVSTLELGDSALYLCASSFGLNTGELFFGEGSRLTVL.

This clone was counted once. This chain connects TRBV27 to TRBJ1-6; TRBD1 aligns across 7 bases. There are 17 residues in the CDR3. The V and J ends lost 5 bases and 6 bases, in that order; junction bases with no gene match: 13. The germline V gene encodes CDR1 MNHEY and CDR2 SMNVEV (reference sequence). The CDR3 nucleotides are TGTGCCAGCAGTGTGAGGGGGCCAGGAGGGGTTAATTCACCCCTCCACTTT. The encoded protein is CASSVRGPGGVNSPLHF.

This chain joins TRBV28 and TRBJ1-5, with TRBD1 as a possible D gene (6 bases). The CDR3 is made up of 15 amino acids. The V gene lost 7 bases and the J gene lost 2 bases, with 15 bases spanning the gap. Germline lookup yields CDR1 MDHEN and CDR2 SYDVKM. The CDR3 sequence: CASTIQGRGNQPQHF. CDR3 coding DNA: TGTGCCAGCACCATTCAGGGGCGAGGCAATCAGCCCCAGCATTTT.

J is TRBJ2-1 and V is TRBV3-1 (or the pseudogene TRBV3-2); 9 bases align to TRBD2. The junction had 8 bases not matched to a gene; V was cut back by 4 bases and J by 4 bases. This CDR3 is 16 amino acids long. CDR1 and CDR2 (germline): LGHDT, YNNKEL (reference sequence). The CDR3 protein is CASSRELAGDYNEQFF. CDR3 sequence (DNA): TGTGCCAGCAGCCGAGAACTAGCGGGCGATTACAATGAGCAGTTCTTC.

This clone has more than one count but fewer than ten. The J gene is TRBJ2-3, the V gene TRBV4-1; no definite D call. Trimming shortened V by 0 bases and J by 5 bases, and 12 bases separated the two germline ends. Germline lookup yields CDR1 MGHRA and CDR2 YSYEKL. There are 15 residues in the CDR3. CDR3 DNA: TGCGCCAGCAGCCAAGATCGCCTGTTGGGAGATACGCAGTATTTT. It codes for CASSQDRLLGDTQYF.

The rearrangement uses TRBV7-9 and TRBJ2-1; D might be TRBD2 (5 bases). The CDR3 contains 12 residues. The germline V and J ends were trimmed by 1 base and 8 bases, with 6 bases remaining between them. Germline lookup yields CDR1 SEHNR and CDR2 FQNEAQ (reference sequence). The CDR3 nucleotides read TGTGCCAGCAGCTTAGACGGGGATGAGCAGTTCTTC. Protein sequence: CASSLDGDEQFF.

The rearrangement links TRBV7-3 to TRBJ2-1; no clear D gene. Germline V lookup: CDR1 SGHTA, CDR2 FQGTGA. V lost 3 bases and J 6 bases, leaving 12 bases between the germline ends. The CDR3 runs 14 residues. The CDR3 reads CASSFESETNEQFF. CDR3 DNA sequence: TGTGCCAGCAGCTTCGAGAGCGAGACCAATGAGCAGTTCTTC.